Detailed here is one TCR beta chain. This clonotype was detected only a few times. Its antigen is unknown. Base qualities are missing; no much larger clone stands one base away. The sample belongs to a study of T cells in Graves' hyperthyroidism and ophthalmopathy (dated by TCRdb to about 2019). About the study as a whole: Peripheral blood samples were taken at initial diagnosis, before any treatment was given. TCR V-J signatures able to tell the groups apart were searched for in a discovery cohort of 90 to 100 patients, of whom 40 to 45 had Graves' ophthalmopathy and some 60 had stable Graves' hyperthyroidism. Prospective prediction of ophthalmopathy was tested in an independent validation cohort of approximately 19 hyperthyroidism patients and 17 patients who later progressed to ophthalmopathy. The 75 to 100 discovery patients were divided at random into training and test sets in a 7:3 ratio. Thyroid tissue and blood T-cell repertoires from more than five Graves' hyperthyroidism patients were also compared in the study. After sampling, hyperthyroidism patients received methimazole starting at 30 mg daily, and ophthalmopathy patients received high-dose intravenous methylprednisolone. According to the paper, TCR Vbeta CDR3 sequencing was carried out on approximately 140 peripheral blood samples, which came from over 40 ophthalmopathy, 75 or so hyperthyroidism and roughly 17 progressor patients. Paper-wide results and their limitations: Blood samples also contained most of the expanded thyroid clonotypes (frequency above 0.001), which suggests that blood repertoires may reflect thyroid immune responses. During validation, the model predicted progression to ophthalmopathy a median of about 6.3 months ahead of onset, with approximately 70% sensitivity and about 72% specificity. A model built on a 13 V-J signature distinguished ophthalmopathy from stable hyperthyroidism, reaching around 90% sensitivity and 81.08% specificity in cross-validation and 80%/75% in testing. No statistical method was used to set the sample size in advance, and investigators knew the group allocation.

TCR beta CDR3 regions were amplified from RNA transcripts. The TCR CDR3 was subjected to a first round of RT-PCR using the HTBI primer set and the Qiagen OneStep RT-PCR kit. Libraries were constructed in a second round of multiplex PCR, after which size selection and purification were carried out. Sequencing of the libraries was done on an Illumina HiSeq2000 using paired-end 100 bp reads. The authors' pipeline ran thus. SOAPnuke was used to process the raw data, with reads discarded if the reads contained adapters or uncalled bases, had a mean Phred below 15, or lacked an exact constant-primer or identifier match. High-quality paired reads were merged with COPE v1.2.5, and unique nucleotide sequences were defined as clonotypes. MiTCR v1.1 was used to align the clonotypes against IMGT TRBV, TRBD and TRBJ reference segments. Only V-J combinations with frequency above 0.0001, covering 99% to 99.2% of repertoires, were analysed. A TCS score was defined as the ratio between F50 (clonal expansion) and ExV (chaos), using BLOSUM62-based TCRdist between CDR3 peptides within each V-J. Welch's t-statistics and random forest reduced around 510 V-J features to roughly 13, which were used in a naive Bayes classifier (R e1071). Thyroid-blood repertoire similarity was quantified with the Morisita-Horn index. TCRdb trimmed public reads at Q25 via fastp, called clones via MiXCR and kept in-frame beta chains. Here each entry gathers all rows of one CDR3 protein and keeps the most common genes and DNA. The V and J calls come from TCRdb's annotation, not from the publication. The sample contains 85,000 to 110,000 distinct CDR3 sequences, over 45% of them found a single time. Approximately 25% of the sample is taken by the ten largest.

Stable Graves' hyperthyroidism was defined as the absence of progression to ophthalmopathy over 18 months of follow-up. Hyperthyroidism patients were newly diagnosed, with disease duration under 2 months, and aged 18 to 65 years. Patients with uncontrolled infections, other autoimmune diseases, pregnancy or lactation were excluded. Diagnoses relied on clinical symptoms, serum thyroxine and TRAb, thyroid ultrasound and orbital computed tomography. PBMCs were separated from under 11 ml of fresh peripheral blood using Ficoll-Paque density gradient centrifugation. Total RNA was extracted with Trizol reagent, and quality was checked on an Agilent 2100 Bioanalyzer. Reading the germline V gene gives CDR1 MGHRA and CDR2 YSYEKL. The germline ends are 12 bases apart after V is trimmed by 9 bases and J by 0 bases. The CDR3, from cysteine to phenylalanine, totals 14 residues. Of the read, only the CDR3 DNA is kept; its 42 bases are in frame from base 1.

Input material: blood. The source of this sequence is a man aged 35 to 55 with Graves' hyperthyroidism. Recombination connected TRBV4-1 to TRBJ2-4, with an unclear D gene assignment. The CDR3 is CARKQPIAKNIQYF. The DNA reads as follows: TGCGCCAGAAAACAGCCTATAGCCAAAAACATTCAGTACTTC.